Listed here is a single T cell receptor beta chain. Its antigen has not been determined. Per-base quality was not reported, and no clone a single base away is much larger than it. Libraries were prepared through the immunoSEQ multiplex PCR assay. The multiplex PCR relied on a mix of 60 forward primers for TCR Vbeta segments and 13 reverse primers for TCR Jbeta segments. The CDR3 region of rearranged TCR beta genes was amplified from genomic DNA with a multiplex PCR assay. The Illumina HiSeq System was used to sequence the amplified TCR beta libraries as 87-base-pair reads. The source study handled its data this way. A later analysis counted approximately 84 million unique TCR beta chains across the 666 repertoires, and around 9.9 million of these chains were shared by at least two donors. Raw reads were error-corrected and collapsed into unique sequences by a nearest-neighbor algorithm in which closely related sequences were merged to remove PCR and sequencing errors. To assign V, D and J gene segments, CDR3 sequences were aligned to IMGT reference sequences. For a sequence to be retained, a match of at least six nucleotides was required to both a V gene segment and a J gene segment. Rearrangements were called productive when the CDR3 lacked stop codons and stayed in frame with V and J; all others were non-productive. CDR3 was defined by IMGT convention, running from the second conserved V-encoded cysteine to the conserved J-encoded phenylalanine. The earlier analysis of about 560 of the donors excluded any sequence lacking an unambiguous match to a single V gene segment. An earlier analysis of almost 600 of the donors classified V segments as functional when productive rearrangements were above 56.7% and as segregating when the standard deviation between donors was above 5%. To diagnose cytomegalovirus status from the catalog of TCR beta chain sequences, a statistical classification framework was built. In a later analysis, V and J genes were assigned by comparing TCR nucleotide sequences against IMGT/GENE-DB human TR gene sequences. The TCRdist pipeline was used in a later analysis to assign CDR3 sequences and most-parsimonious VDJ recombination scenarios. A later analysis defined each TCR beta chain by its CDR3 amino acid sequence plus V-gene family, and excluded reads lacking a unique V-gene family. To address suspected cross-contamination and a sequencing artifact, a later analysis removed around 590 highly shared, low-generation-probability nucleotide sequences. In a later analysis, a clonal expansion index was calculated for each public chain from normalized within-repertoire ranks of inferred template counts. A later analysis computed generation probabilities with a VDJ recombination model fitted to out-of-frame rearrangements, and checked the results against IGoR. A later analysis scored TCR-TCR, TCR-HLA and TCR-CMV co-occurrence with hypergeometric tests, applying a repertoire-size bias correction to TCR pairs. To estimate false discovery rates, a later analysis permuted the HLA or CMV assignments 20 times. A later analysis grouped co-occurring TCRs with DBSCAN, adding TCRdist sequence similarity when clustering within HLA-allele-positive subsets. For co-occurrence clustering, repertoires with fewer than 30,000 or more than 120,000 public chains were excluded, along with 4 to 6 repertoires with anomalous nucleotide sharing. TCRdb limited this immuneACCESS table to in-frame rearrangements with V and J called. A share of clones is missing; checked studies link under half to unresolved V genes, and the rest is unexplained. Clone size and the V and J calls come from that table; the DNA yielded D and trimming. For this sample the table gives 190,000 or so clones, of which 80% were detected only once. The ten top clones hold roughly 0.65% of the sample.

In total, approximately 690 healthy bone marrow donors made up the cohort. All cohort members were sampled while nominally healthy, although unrecorded immune exposures were likely present. The donor was CMV seronegative and was included in the group of over 300 seronegative cohort members. A peripheral blood sample was provided by each donor, and peripheral blood mononuclear cells were used for TCR beta sequencing. Genomic DNA extraction from the blood cell samples was performed with the Qiagen DNeasy Blood Extraction Kit. This sample was included in a study of cytomegalovirus exposure and HLA in healthy donors (dated by TCRdb to 2016 to 2017). The study in broad terms: An earlier analysis of approximately 600 of the donors reported 250 to 350 Gb of sequence data and some 100 million unique TCR beta sequences from around 200 million T cells. Rather than using new phenotypic data, the later analysis identified candidate immune exposures from TCR beta sequences and from how often those sequences occurred across donors. Because of strong linkage in the cohort, roughly five DR-DQ haplotypes were treated as single units for association and clustering. Along with the roughly 710-subject first cohort, a separate validation cohort of 120 different subjects was used. An earlier analysis of about 620 of the donors applied high-throughput TCR beta sequencing to assess whether each TCR beta V gene segment acted as functional or pseudogenic. Of the 300 to 500 genotyped donors, 75% to 85% were placed in the genetic ancestry cluster associated with self-reported Caucasian donors. The study combined high-throughput TCR immunosequencing, statistical association of individual TCRs with disease status, and machine learning to predict cytomegalovirus infection status. An early release that covered 500 to 800 HLA-typed donors contained around 330 gigabases of sequencing data and some 87 million unique TCR sequences. The study profiled the T cell repertoires of under 850 subjects by immunosequencing and related them to cytomegalovirus serostatus. Alongside the repertoire data, information on donor age, sex, ethnicity and CMV serostatus was compiled. Every discovery cohort repertoire had been produced on one sequencing platform. Across about 370 genotyped donors of the cohort, an average of about 240,000 unique TCR beta nucleotide sequences per donor were sequenced, and 15% to 20% of those sequences were non-productive. The study aimed to test whether cataloging public T cell receptors could reveal signatures of past pathogen exposure. In a later genetic analysis, genome-wide SNP genotypes for about three fifths of the roughly 670 donors were used, and that subset was treated as a discovery cohort. The number of typed donors differed by locus: about 629-640 for A, B, C, DRB1 and DQB1; 522 for DQA1; 606 for DPA1; and around 490 for DPB1. To study patterns of TCR occurrence, a later analysis re-analyzed previously published TCR beta repertoires from around 700 donors and added high-resolution HLA genotyping. HLA typing covered class I and class II loci at four-digit resolution.

Summary of the overall study and its limitations: In vitro tests confirmed that a few of the cytomegalovirus-associated TCR beta chains recognize cytomegalovirus antigens. The study gave a list of some 150 TCR beta chains associated with cytomegalovirus. Because counts were too low, seventeen rarely observed V segments, including chromosome 9 orphons, were left out of the earlier analysis of several hundred of the donors. Across donors, most TCR sequences were observed very rarely, whereas some public TCRs were present in many individuals. Several of the top co-occurrence clusters appeared to be linked to parvovirus B19, influenza, CMV and Epstein-Barr virus, according to a later analysis. For the cohort, immune exposure information was limited to CMV serostatus. Because HLA typing was unavailable for some donors at each locus, only the typed subset was used in association tests. When HLA alleles, especially DR and DQ, strongly co-occurred, TCR associations were difficult to assign to individual alleles. A further reported finding was that TCR beta sequences accurately predicted the HLA-A and HLA-B alleles for most subjects in the first cohort. Roughly uniform sequencing depth across donors was assumed in presence/absence analyses, although this assumption may not hold. A cluster of highly shared sequence variants was judged likely to be a technical artifact of the sequencing pipeline. An earlier analysis of approximately 590 of the donors showed that most TCR beta V segments appeared in productive rearrangements either about 87% or about 30% of the time, which broadly matched IMGT annotations. A later analysis associated about 16,000 TCR beta sequences with specific HLA alleles at a false discovery rate of 0.05. V-gene and J-gene trimming of TCR beta chains was associated with a missense DCLRE1C variant in a later genetic analysis, and the association was replicated in an independent cohort. According to a later analysis, most CMV-associated TCR beta chains appeared to be HLA-restricted, and the HLA associations seemed to be driven largely by CMV exposure. Some IMGT-functional V segments, including TRBV6-2 and TRBV6-3, could not be distinguished by the 87-base-pair reads and were therefore excluded. The cohort was sequenced for TCR beta chains only, and without alpha or paired-chain data the features that could be detected were limited. In a later analysis, HLA-associated TCR beta chains showed more clonal expansion and lower generation probabilities than non-associated chains that were equally common. The authors suggested that the approach could potentially be extended to other disease states and immunological phenotypes. Correlated functional status among segregating V segments might reflect linkage disequilibrium, but an unknown experimental factor could not be ruled out. According to a later genetic analysis, donors in an Asian-associated ancestry cluster had fewer N-insertions in productive TCRs than the approximately 630-donor mean. In a later analysis, TCR association rates were found to vary across HLA loci, with the most associated TCRs seen for DRB1 alleles and the fewest for HLA-C alleles. In both the original and validation cohorts, the classifier was reported to diagnose cytomegalovirus status with high specificity and sensitivity.

CDR1 and CDR2, per the germline V gene, are MNHEY and SVGAGI. Ends trimmed: V by 3 bases, J by 9 bases; bases unmatched to a gene: 16. From its cysteine to its phenylalanine, the CDR3 spans 16 amino acids. Just CDR3 DNA is preserved here, 48 bases in frame from base 1. The sequenced sample was PBMCs. The source of this sequence is a boy between 10 and 17 years old in good health and CMV-seronegative. The sequence links TRBV6-5 to TRBJ1-1; TRBD1 aligns with 7 central bases. The CDR3 region reads CASSYGVGGGLVKAFF. At the DNA level, the sequence is TGTGCCAGCAGTTATGGGGTAGGAGGGGGCCTCGTGAAAGCTTTCTTT.